Following are 25 T cell receptor beta chains from one sample sequenced in a study of radiotherapy plus CTLA-4 blockade in lung cancer. Libraries were prepared by immunoSEQ multiplex PCR; TCRdb keeps only in-frame clonotypes and omits some of them. The table has 60,000 to 70,000 clones, 79% seen once. Sequencing was performed on peripheral blood, taken from a patient treated with radiotherapy plus ipilimumab. The source is a human donor with non-small cell lung cancer who had a complete response to radiotherapy plus ipilimumab.

The rearrangement uses TRBV11-2 and TRBJ1-3, with D uncertain. The CDR3 is made up of 14 amino acids. V was trimmed by 6 bases and J by 4 bases, leaving 13 bases between them. In germline, CDR1 is SGHAT, CDR2 FQNNGV. In DNA, the CDR3 is TGTGCCAGCAGTTTCGGAGTTAGCGGAAACACCATATATTTT. Its translation is CASSFGVSGNTIYF.

The rearrangement links TRBV9 to TRBJ2-2; D uncertain. Germline V CDR1 and CDR2: SGDLS, YYNGEE. The length of the CDR3 is 12 residues. V lost 3 bases and J lost 2, with 2 bases in between. Here the CDR3 reads CASSANTGELFF. DNA of the CDR3: TGTGCCAGCAGCGCCAACACCGGGGAGCTGTTTTTT.

This chain joins TRBV18 and TRBJ1-5, with 8 bases aligning to TRBD1. Trimming took 1 base from V and 7 from J; bases not matched to a gene: 6. The CDR3 has 15 residues. The germline CDR1 and CDR2 sequences are KGHSH and LQKENI. CDR3 sequence reads: CASSPRGQDRQPQHF. CDR3 DNA: TGTGCCAGCTCACCACGGGGACAGGATCGACAGCCCCAGCATTTT.

V usage is TRBV25-1 and J usage is TRBJ1-1; D is perhaps TRBD1 (6 bases). CDR1 is MGHDK, CDR2 SYGVNS, per germline. The CDR3 covers 12 residues. V lost 3 bases to trimming and J lost 4 bases, with 6 bases between them. The CDR3 region is CASSEGATEAFF. Here the CDR3 DNA reads TGTGCCAGCAGTGAGGGGGCCACTGAAGCTTTCTTT.

The rearrangement uses TRBV7-2 and TRBJ2-2; D is unclear. V shed 5 bases and J shed 8 bases, with 15 bases lying between them. This CDR3 comprises 14 residues. Per the germline V gene, CDR1 is SGHTA and CDR2 is FQGNSA. This CDR3 reads CASSLSTMPGELFF. DNA of the CDR3: TGTGCCAGCAGCCTCAGTACTATGCCAGGGGAGCTGTTTTTT.

The V and J genes are TRBV5-1 and TRBJ2-1; D is unresolved. Trimming took off 0 bases at V and 5 bases at J, with 9 bases between the two ends. Germline V gives CDR1 SGHRS, CDR2 YFSETQ. This CDR3 is built from 14 residues. The CDR3 DNA is TGCGCCAGCAGCTTGGGCCGGATTGACAATGAGCAGTTCTTC. Translation: CASSLGRIDNEQFF.

This rearrangement joins TRBV15 to TRBJ1-5; D not resolved. This CDR3 spans 13 amino acids. Germline assignment: CDR1 LNHNV and CDR2 YYDKDF (reference sequence). Trimming took 5 bases from V and 4 from J, leaving 9 bases between them. In DNA form, the CDR3 reads TGTGCCACCAGCGTAGGAGGGAATCAGCCCCAGCATTTT. It codes for CATSVGGNQPQHF.

The chain uses TRBV14 and TRBJ2-1; no definite D call. CDR3 length: 13 amino acids. Germline V gene sequence: CDR1 SGHDN, CDR2 FVKESK. V was shortened by 0 bases and J by 7 bases, with 7 bases between the two germline ends. CDR3 region: CASSQDWQNEQFF. The CDR3 DNA is TGTGCCAGCAGCCAAGATTGGCAGAATGAGCAGTTCTTC. Full variable domain (rest looked up from reference TRBV14 and TRBJ2-1): EAGVTQFPSHSVIEKGQTVTLRCDPISGHDNLYWYRRVMGKEIKFLLHFVKESKQDESGMPNNRFLAERTGGTYSTLKVQPAELEDSGVYFCASSQDWQNEQFFGPGTRLTVL.

With regard to this clone: Other DNA sequences of this sample code for an identical CDR3. The rearrangement uses TRBV4-3 and TRBJ2-6; D is uncertain. This CDR3 is built from 16 residues. Germline V gives CDR1 LGHNA, CDR2 YSLEER. V lost 1 base and J 8 bases, leaving 15 bases between the germline ends. The CDR3, as DNA: TGCGCCAGCAGCCAAGCGTATGGGGTGGGGACCAACGTCCTGACTTTC. Translating gives CASSQAYGVGTNVLTF.

This clone was seen once. This chain uses TRBV4-3 with TRBJ2-1, with D possibly being TRBD1 or TRBD2 (5 bases each). The CDR3 length is 17 residues. The germline V and J ends were trimmed by 0 bases and 0 bases, with 12 bases remaining between them. Germline loops: CDR1 LGHNA, CDR2 YSLEER. CDR3 DNA: TGCGCCAGCAGCCAAGATCTCCCAGGGAGCTCCTACAATGAGCAGTTCTTC. This codes for CASSQDLPGSSYNEQFF.

This clone was picked up one time. The V call is TRBV14, the J call TRBJ2-7; D remains unclear. Germline CDR1 SGHDN, CDR2 FVKESK. Deletions cut 1 base from V and 1 base from J, with 8 bases between. The CDR3 contains 14 residues. The CDR3 sequence: CASSQGIASYEQYF. For the CDR3, the DNA is TGTGCCAGCAGCCAAGGAATTGCGTCCTACGAGCAGTACTTC. Variable domain in full (rest from reference TRBV14 and TRBJ2-7): EAGVTQFPSHSVIEKGQTVTLRCDPISGHDNLYWYRRVMGKEIKFLLHFVKESKQDESGMPNNRFLAERTGGTYSTLKVQPAELEDSGVYFCASSQGIASYEQYFGPGTRLTVT.

In its sample, this clone was seen a few times. This chain links TRBV6-5 with TRBJ2-3, with a weak D call TRBD1 (5 bases). This CDR3 is 16 amino acids long. CDR1 MNHEY and CDR2 SVGAGI come from the germline V gene. V lost 0 bases, J lost 4 bases, and 14 bases lay in between. Here the CDR3 reads CASSYSAEAGPDTQYF. In DNA, the CDR3 is TGTGCCAGCAGTTACTCGGCAGAAGCAGGGCCAGATACGCAGTATTTT.

This chain links TRBV30 with TRBJ1-2; D may be TRBD1 (5 bases). The CDR3 contains 12 residues. CDR1 and CDR2 (germline): GTSNPN, SVGIG (reference sequence). V lost 4 bases and J 6 bases, leaving 12 bases between the germline ends. CDR3: CAWMGGGNGYTF. The CDR3 DNA reads TGTGCCTGGATGGGCGGGGGGAATGGCTACACCTTC.

The rearrangement uses TRBV7-8 and TRBJ2-7; possibly TRBD2 for D (6 bases). The length of the CDR3 is 14 residues. Germline lookup yields CDR1 SGHVS and CDR2 FQNEAQ. Here the CDR3 reads CASSLEVADSKLCV. Here the CDR3 DNA reads TGTGCCAGCAGCTTAGAGGTAGCGGATTCAAAGCTTTGCGTC.

The rearrangement uses TRBV27 and TRBJ2-1; 7 nucleotides match TRBD1. Germline V gene lookup returns CDR1 MNHEY and CDR2 SMNVEV (reference sequence). J gave up 0 bases and V 2 bases, and 7 bases lay outside the gene matches. The CDR3 extends over 17 amino acids. In DNA, the CDR3 is TGTGCCAGCAGTTTAGGGTCCAGGGGGAGCTCCTACAATGAGCAGTTCTTC. Translated, it gives CASSLGSRGSSYNEQFF.

The rearrangement uses TRBV6-1 and TRBJ2-7; TRBD1 is a possible D gene (6 bases). The CDR3 has 12 residues. Germline CDR1 is MNHNS and CDR2 is SASEGT. Trimming left V 4 bases short and J 9 bases short, with 13 bases between. DNA of the CDR3: TGTGCCAGCAGTGTGACAGGAGTGGGGCAGTACGTC. Amino acid sequence: CASSVTGVGQYV.

The V and J genes are TRBV30 and TRBJ2-1; D ambiguous. Per the germline V gene, CDR1 is GTSNPN and CDR2 is SVGIG (reference sequence). Deletions cut 2 bases from V and 4 bases from J, with 12 bases between. The CDR3 length is 14 residues. CDR3 in DNA: TGTGCCTGGAGTAAGTCAGCCCAGTACAATGAGCAGTTCTTC. It specifies CAWSKSAQYNEQFF.

This clone was seen a handful of times. The V gene is TRBV6-7, the J gene TRBJ1-2, with a tentative D call TRBD1 (5 bases). TRBV6-7 counts as an open reading frame of uncertain function. V was shortened by 2 bases and J by 12 bases, with 10 bases between the two germline ends. The CDR3 consists of 11 residues. CDR3 DNA sequence: TGTGCCAGCAGTTACCTCAGGGATGACACCTTC. It yields the protein CASSYLRDDTF.

This clone was seen a single time. This chain uses TRBV4-1 with TRBJ2-4; TRBD2 matches 11 bases. J gave up 0 bases and V 1 base, and 5 bases lay outside the gene matches. The CDR3 covers 18 residues. Germline CDR1 MGHRA, CDR2 YSYEKL. Written as DNA, the CDR3 is TGCGCCAGCAGCCAAGTCGGGACTAGCGGCCTAGCCAAAAACATTCAGTACTTC. Translated, it gives CASSQVGTSGLAKNIQYF.

This chain uses TRBV4-3 with TRBJ2-1; 8 bases agree with TRBD1. The CDR3 extends over 16 amino acids. The germline gives CDR1 LGHNA, CDR2 YSLEER. Losses at the gene ends were 0 bases for V and 5 bases for J; bases not matched to a gene: 6. The CDR3 loop is CASSQEDRGLHNEQFF. CDR3 bases: TGCGCCAGCAGCCAAGAAGACAGGGGTTTGCACAATGAGCAGTTCTTC.

This clone occurred a few times. The J gene is TRBJ2-1, the V gene TRBV5-6, with 8 bases lining up with TRBD2. Germline V gene lookup returns CDR1 SGHDT and CDR2 YYEEEE. The CDR3 is made up of 15 amino acids. V was pared by 2 bases and J by 9 bases, with 10 bases of the junction left unmatched. DNA for the CDR3: TGTGCCAGCAGCTTAGAGCGGGGGACTTGGGCTGAGCAGTTCTTC. The encoded protein is CASSLERGTWAEQFF.

This clone was counted between two and nine times. The chain joins TRBV4-3 to TRBJ1-2; D is undetermined. The germline gives CDR1 LGHNA, CDR2 YSLEER. The CDR3 extends over 14 amino acids. V shed 0 bases and J shed 0 bases, with 5 bases lying between them. CDR3 sequence reads: CASSQEWSNYGYTF. The DNA of the CDR3 is TGCGCCAGCAGCCAAGAATGGTCTAACTATGGCTACACCTTC.

This clone was observed once. The gene calls are TRBV6-1 and TRBJ1-5; 9 bases are shared with TRBD1. After removal of 6 bases from V and 4 bases from J, the junction contained 4 bases not matched to a gene. CDR1 is MNHNS and CDR2 is SASEGT in the germline V gene. This CDR3 has 14 residues. The CDR3 DNA is TGTGCCAGCAGGTCTGGACAGGGGAATCAGCCCCAGCATTTT. This codes for CASRSGQGNQPQHF.

This clone was recorded a few times. The chain combines TRBV7-9 with TRBJ2-2; 12 bases agree with TRBD2. The junction had 4 bases not matched to a gene; V was cut back by 5 bases and J by 3 bases. The germline V gene has CDR1 SEHNR and CDR2 FQNEAQ (reference sequence). CDR3 size: 16 residues. CDR3 nucleotides: TGTGCCAGCAGCCCTAGCGGGAGGGCCCACACCGGGGAGCTGTTTTTT. Encoded protein: CASSPSGRAHTGELFF. Full variable domain (outside the CDR3, taken from reference TRBV7-9 and TRBJ2-2): DTGVSQNPRHKITKRGQNVTFRCDPISEHNRLYWYRQTLGQGPEFLTYFQNEAQLEKSRLLSDRFSAERPKGSFSTLEIQRTEQGDSAMYLCASSPSGRAHTGELFFGEGSRLTVL.

J is TRBJ1-4 and V is TRBV27; D gene unclear. The CDR3 has 19 residues. Germline loops: CDR1 MNHEY, CDR2 SMNVEV (reference sequence). Trimming stripped 10 bases from V and 0 bases from J, with 27 bases between. CDR3 protein: CATPPVWGKLCSTNEKLFF. CDR3 nucleotide sequence: TGTGCCACCCCCCCGGTCTGGGGAAAGCTGTGTTCAACTAATGAAAAACTGTTTTTT. Filled out from reference TRBV27 and TRBJ1-4, the complete variable domain reads EAQVTQNPRYLITVTGKKLTVTCSQNMNHEYMSWYRQDPGLGLRQIYYSMNVEVTDKGDVPEGYKVSRKEKRNFPLILESPSPNQTSLYFCATPPVWGKLCSTNEKLFFGSGTQLSVL.